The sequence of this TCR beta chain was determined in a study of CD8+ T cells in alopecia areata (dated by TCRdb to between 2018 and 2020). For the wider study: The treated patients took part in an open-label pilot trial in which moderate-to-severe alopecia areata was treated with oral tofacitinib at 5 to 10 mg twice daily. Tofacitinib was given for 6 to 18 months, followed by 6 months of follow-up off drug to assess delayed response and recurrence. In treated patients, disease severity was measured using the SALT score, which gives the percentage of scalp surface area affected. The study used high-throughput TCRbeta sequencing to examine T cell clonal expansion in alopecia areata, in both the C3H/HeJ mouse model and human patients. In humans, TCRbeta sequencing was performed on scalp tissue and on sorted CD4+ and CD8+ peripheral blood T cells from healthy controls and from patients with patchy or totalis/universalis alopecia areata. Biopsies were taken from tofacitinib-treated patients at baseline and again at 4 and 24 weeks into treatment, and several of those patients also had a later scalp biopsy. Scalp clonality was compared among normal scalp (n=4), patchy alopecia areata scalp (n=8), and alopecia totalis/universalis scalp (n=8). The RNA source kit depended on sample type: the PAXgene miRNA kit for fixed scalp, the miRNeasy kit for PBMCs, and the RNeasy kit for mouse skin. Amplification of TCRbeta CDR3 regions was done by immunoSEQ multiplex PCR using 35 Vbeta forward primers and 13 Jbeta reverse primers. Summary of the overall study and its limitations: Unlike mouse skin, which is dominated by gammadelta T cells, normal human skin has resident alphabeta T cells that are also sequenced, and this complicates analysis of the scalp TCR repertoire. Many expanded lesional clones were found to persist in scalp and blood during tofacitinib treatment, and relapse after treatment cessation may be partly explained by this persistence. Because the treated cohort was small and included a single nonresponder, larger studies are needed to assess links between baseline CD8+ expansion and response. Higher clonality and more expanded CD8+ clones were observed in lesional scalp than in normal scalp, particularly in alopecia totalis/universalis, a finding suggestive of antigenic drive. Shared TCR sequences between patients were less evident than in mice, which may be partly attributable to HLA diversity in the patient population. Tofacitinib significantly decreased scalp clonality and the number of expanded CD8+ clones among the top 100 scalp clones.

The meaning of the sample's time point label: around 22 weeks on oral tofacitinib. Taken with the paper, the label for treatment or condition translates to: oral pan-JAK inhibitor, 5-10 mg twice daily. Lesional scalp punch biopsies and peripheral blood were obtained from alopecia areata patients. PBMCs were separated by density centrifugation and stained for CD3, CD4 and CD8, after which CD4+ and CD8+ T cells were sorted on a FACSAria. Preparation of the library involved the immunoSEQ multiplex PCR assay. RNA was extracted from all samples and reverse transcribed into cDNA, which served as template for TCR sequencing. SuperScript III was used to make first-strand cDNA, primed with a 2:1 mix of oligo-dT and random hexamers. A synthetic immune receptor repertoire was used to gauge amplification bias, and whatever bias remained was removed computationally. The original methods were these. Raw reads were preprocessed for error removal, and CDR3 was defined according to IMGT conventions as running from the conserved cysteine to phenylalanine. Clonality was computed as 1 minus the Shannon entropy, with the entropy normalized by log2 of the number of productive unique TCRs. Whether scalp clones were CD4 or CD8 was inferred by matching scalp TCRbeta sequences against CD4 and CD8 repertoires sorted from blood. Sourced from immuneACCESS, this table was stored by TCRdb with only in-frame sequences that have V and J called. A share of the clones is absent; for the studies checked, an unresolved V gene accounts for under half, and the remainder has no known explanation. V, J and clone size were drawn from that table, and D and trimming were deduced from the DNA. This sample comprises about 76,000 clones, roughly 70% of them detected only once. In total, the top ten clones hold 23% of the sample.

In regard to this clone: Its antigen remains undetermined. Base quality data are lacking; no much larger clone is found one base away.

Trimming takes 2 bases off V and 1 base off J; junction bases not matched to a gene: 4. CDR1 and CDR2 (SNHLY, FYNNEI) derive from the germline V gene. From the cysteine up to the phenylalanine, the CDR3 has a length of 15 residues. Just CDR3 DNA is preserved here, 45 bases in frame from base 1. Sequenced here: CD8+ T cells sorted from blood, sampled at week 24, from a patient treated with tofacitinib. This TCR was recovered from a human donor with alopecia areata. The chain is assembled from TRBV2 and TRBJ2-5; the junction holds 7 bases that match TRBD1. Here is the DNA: TGTGCCAGCAGTGAATCCCGGGACAGCCAAGAGACCCAGTACTTC. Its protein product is CASSESRDSQETQYF.